Sequencing of this T cell receptor (beta chain) was carried out in a study of long-term antiretroviral therapy in people with HIV. Study-wide results and limits: Post-ART, diversity grew, though it stayed under transplant donor control levels.

Donors each had at least one pre-ART PBMC sample and at least two post-ART ones. Each participant with HIV received care in the United States. Prior to DNA extraction, the samples held about 0.95-11 million cryopreserved PBMC. This CDR3 has 11 amino acids. V lost 7 bases and J lost 2, with 5 bases in between. The libraries were made with immunoSEQ v3.0 at survey level. TCRdb's copy holds only in-frame clones and misses some; the assay was immunoSEQ multiplex PCR. The sample records about 29,000 clones, nearly 95% being singletons. On this clone itself: Its cognate antigen is unknown.

The sample consisted of unsorted PBMCs, taken 6.2 years after starting antiretroviral therapy. The rearrangement joins TRBV23-1 to TRBJ1-2; no definite D call. TRBV23-1 is placed among ORFs of uncertain function. This clonotype was sampled from a man aged 40-49 years with HIV. CDR3 sequence reads: CASTANYGYTF. The CDR3, as DNA: TGCGCCAGCACCGCGAACTATGGCTACACCTTC.